The TCR beta chain under discussion was sequenced for a study of T cells in Graves' hyperthyroidism and ophthalmopathy. The TCR beta CDR3 regions underwent amplification using RNA transcripts as the source. HTBI primers were used for first-round RT-PCR of the TCR CDR3. MiXCR, applied by TCRdb to the multiplex PCR reads, yields one record per CDR3 protein. Seen here are about 420,000 distinct CDR3 sequences, around a sixth observed once, and the top ten hold about 14%. Trimming pared 3 bases from V and 0 bases from J, leaving 9 bases between. Germline V gene lookup returns CDR1 MDHEN and CDR2 SYDVKM. This CDR3 contains 14 residues. Not enrolled were patients with uncontrolled infection, other autoimmune disease, pregnancy or lactation. This clonotype was found many times.

Specimen: blood. The sequence came from a young woman with Graves' hyperthyroidism. This chain uses TRBV28 with TRBJ2-7; the D is unclear. The CDR3 region is CASSFEKLSYEQYF. The CDR3 DNA is TGTGCCAGCAGTTTTGAGAAGCTCTCCTACGAGCAGTACTTC.